Sequencing of this TCR beta chain was carried out in a study of beta chain features in type 1 diabetes. Germline values: CDR1 MGHDK, CDR2 SYGVNS. The V end lost 1 base, the J end lost 4 bases, and 7 bases lay between the germline ends. This CDR3 has 13 residues. A sort by CD45RO/CCR7/CD25/CD127/CD95/CD27 yielded CD4+ naive, central memory, regulatory and stem cell-like memory cells. Sorted cells reached over 95% purity in every population. A remark on this clone: What it recognizes is unknown.

Study-wide points: In all four CD4+ subsets, TCRB CDR3 length was significantly, moderately reduced in type 1 diabetes. Compared to healthy donors, patients appeared to have naive, central memory and Treg TCRB repertoires that were more alike.

Expressed TCRB transcripts were sequenced after all isolated RNA was converted to cDNA. Average reads for naive, central memory and regulatory T cell samples were 3.5 million to 4.5 million. Clones were read by immunoSEQ multiplex PCR, and TCRdb kept only the in-frame ones, dropping some. This table holds hundreds of thousands of clones, around 15% found once. The rearrangement links TRBV25-1 to TRBJ1-1; D not certain. This TCR was sampled from a man younger than 35 with type 1 diabetes. The sample taken for sequencing was naive CD4+ T cells from blood. The CDR3 sequence: CASSESRRTEAFF. CDR3 DNA: TGTGCCAGCAGTGAATCCAGGCGCACTGAAGCTTTCTTT.